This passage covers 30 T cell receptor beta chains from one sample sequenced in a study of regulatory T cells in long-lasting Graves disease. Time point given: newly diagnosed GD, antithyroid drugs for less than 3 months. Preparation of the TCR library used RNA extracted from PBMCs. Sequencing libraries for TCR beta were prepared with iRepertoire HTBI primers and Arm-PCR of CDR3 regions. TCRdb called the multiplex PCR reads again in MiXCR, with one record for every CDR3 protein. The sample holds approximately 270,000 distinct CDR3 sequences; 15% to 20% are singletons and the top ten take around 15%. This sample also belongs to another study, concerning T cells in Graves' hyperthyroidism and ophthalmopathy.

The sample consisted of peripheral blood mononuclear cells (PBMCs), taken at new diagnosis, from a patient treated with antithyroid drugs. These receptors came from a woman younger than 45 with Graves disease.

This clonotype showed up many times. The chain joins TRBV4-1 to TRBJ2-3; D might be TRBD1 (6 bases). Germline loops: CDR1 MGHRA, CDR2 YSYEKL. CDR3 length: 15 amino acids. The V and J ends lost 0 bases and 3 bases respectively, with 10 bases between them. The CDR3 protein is CASSQEQGWTDTQYF. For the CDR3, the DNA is TGCGCCAGCAGCCAAGAACAGGGTTGGACAGATACGCAGTATTTT.

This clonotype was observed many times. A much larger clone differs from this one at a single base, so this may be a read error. The CDR3 bases are TGTGCCAGCGGCTTAGCATACAGGGGGACCTACGAGCAGTACTTC. Translation: CASGLAYRGTYEQYF. The gene calls are TRBV7-2 and TRBJ2-7, with 8 positions matching TRBD1. Germline V gene data show CDR1 as SGHTA and CDR2 as FQGNSA. CDR3 size: 15 residues.

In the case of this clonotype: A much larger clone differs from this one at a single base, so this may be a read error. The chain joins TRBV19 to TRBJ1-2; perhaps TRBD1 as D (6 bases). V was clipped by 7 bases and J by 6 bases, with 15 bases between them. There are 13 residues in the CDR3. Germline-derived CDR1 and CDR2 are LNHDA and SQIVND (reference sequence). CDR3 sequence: CASTSTGVDGYTF. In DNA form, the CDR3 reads TGTGCCAGTACGTCGACAGGAGTCGATGGCTACACCTTC.

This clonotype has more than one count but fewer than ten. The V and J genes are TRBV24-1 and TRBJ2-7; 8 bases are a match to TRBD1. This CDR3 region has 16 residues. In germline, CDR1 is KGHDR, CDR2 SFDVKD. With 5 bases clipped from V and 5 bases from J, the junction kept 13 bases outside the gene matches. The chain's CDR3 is CATSARTRDRWDEQYF. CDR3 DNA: TGTGCCACCAGTGCCCGGACCCGGGACAGGTGGGACGAGCAGTACTTC.

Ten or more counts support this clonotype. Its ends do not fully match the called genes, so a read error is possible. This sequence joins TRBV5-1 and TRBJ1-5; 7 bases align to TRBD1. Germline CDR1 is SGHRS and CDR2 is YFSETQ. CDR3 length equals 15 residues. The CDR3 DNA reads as TGTGCCAGCAGCTTGGAAGGGGGCAGGGATCAGCCCCAGCATTTT. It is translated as CASSLEGGRDQPQHF. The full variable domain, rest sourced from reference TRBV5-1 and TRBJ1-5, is KAGVTQTPRYLIKTRGQQVTLSCSPISGHRSVSWYQQTPGQGLQFLFEYFSETQRNKGNFPGRFSGRQFSNSRSEMNVSTLELGDSALYLCASSLEGGRDQPQHFGDGTRLSIL.

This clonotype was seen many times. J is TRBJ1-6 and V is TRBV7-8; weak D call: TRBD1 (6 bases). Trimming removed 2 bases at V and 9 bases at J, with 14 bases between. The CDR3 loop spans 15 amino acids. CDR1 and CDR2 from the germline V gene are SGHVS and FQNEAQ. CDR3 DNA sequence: TGTGCCAGCAGCTTACAGGGGCGCTTGGTTTCACCCCTCCACTTT. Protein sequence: CASSLQGRLVSPLHF.

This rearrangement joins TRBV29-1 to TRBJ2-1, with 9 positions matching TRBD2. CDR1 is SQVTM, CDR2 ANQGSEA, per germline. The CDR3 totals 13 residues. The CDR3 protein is CSANVAGDNEQFF. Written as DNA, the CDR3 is TGCAGTGCTAATGTAGCGGGGGACAATGAGCAGTTCTTC.

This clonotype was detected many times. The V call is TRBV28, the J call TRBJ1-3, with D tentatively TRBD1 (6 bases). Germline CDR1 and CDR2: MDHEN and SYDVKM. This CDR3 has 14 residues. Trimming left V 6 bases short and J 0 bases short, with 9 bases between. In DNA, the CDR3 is TGTGCCAGCAGAGTACAGGGCTCTGGAAACACCATATATTTT. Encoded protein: CASRVQGSGNTIYF.

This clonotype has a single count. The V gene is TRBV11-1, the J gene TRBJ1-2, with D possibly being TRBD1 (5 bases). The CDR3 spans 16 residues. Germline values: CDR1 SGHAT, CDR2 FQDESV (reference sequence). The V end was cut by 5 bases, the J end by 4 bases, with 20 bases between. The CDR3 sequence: CASSAGGGDFRYGYTF. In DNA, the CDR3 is TGTGCCAGCAGCGCCGGGGGGGGGGACTTCCGCTATGGCTACACCTTC.

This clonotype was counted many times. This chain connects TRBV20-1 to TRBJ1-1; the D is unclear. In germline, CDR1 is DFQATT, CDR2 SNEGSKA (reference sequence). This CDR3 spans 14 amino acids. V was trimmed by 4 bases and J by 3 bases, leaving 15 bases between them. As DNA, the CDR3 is TGCAGTGCTATCCGGGCCGTCGGACACACTGAAGCTTTCTTT. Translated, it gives CSAIRAVGHTEAFF.

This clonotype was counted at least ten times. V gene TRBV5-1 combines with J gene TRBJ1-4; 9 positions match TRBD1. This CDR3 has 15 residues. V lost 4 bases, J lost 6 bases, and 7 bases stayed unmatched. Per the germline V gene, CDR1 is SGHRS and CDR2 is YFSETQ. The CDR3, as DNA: TGCGCCAGCAGCATCACAGGGGGCGCCGATGAAAAACTGTTTTTT. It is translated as CASSITGGADEKLFF. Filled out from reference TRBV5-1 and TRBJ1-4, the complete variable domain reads KAGVTQTPRYLIKTRGQQVTLSCSPISGHRSVSWYQQTPGQGLQFLFEYFSETQRNKGNFPGRFSGRQFSNSRSEMNVSTLELGDSALYLCASSITGGADEKLFFGSGTQLSVL.

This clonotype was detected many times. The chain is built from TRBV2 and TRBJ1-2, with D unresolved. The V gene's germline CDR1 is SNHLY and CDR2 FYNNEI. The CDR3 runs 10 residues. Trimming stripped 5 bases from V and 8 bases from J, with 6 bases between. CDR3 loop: CASSSTGYTF. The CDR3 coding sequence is TGTGCCAGCAGTTCTACGGGCTACACCTTC.

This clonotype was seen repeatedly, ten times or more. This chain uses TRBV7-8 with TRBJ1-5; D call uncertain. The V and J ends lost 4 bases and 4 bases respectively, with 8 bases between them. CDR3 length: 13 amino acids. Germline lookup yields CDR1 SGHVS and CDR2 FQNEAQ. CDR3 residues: CASSYWLNQPQHF. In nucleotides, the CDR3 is TGTGCCAGCAGCTACTGGCTAAATCAGCCCCAGCATTTT.

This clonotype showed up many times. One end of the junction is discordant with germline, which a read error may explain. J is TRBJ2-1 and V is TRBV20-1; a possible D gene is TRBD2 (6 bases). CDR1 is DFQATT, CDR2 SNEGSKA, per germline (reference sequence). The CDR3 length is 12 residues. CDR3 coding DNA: TGCAGTGCATGGGACTCCAACAATGAGCAGTTCTTC. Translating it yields CSAWDSNNEQFF.

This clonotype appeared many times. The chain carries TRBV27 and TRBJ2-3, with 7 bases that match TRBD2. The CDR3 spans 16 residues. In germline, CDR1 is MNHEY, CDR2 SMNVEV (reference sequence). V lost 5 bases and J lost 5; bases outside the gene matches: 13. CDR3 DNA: TGTGCCAGCAGTCCCTTGGCGGGAGCCTCCCTAGATACGCAGTATTTT. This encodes CASSPLAGASLDTQYF.

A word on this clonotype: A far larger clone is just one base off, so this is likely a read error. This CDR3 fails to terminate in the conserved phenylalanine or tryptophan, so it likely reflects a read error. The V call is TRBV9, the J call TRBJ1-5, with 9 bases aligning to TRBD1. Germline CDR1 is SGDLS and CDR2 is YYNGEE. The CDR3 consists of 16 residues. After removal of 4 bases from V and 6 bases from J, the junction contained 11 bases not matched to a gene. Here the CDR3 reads CASSLVSGTGTQPQHL. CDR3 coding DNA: TGTGCCAGCAGCTTAGTTTCCGGGACAGGGACTCAGCCCCAGCATTTA.

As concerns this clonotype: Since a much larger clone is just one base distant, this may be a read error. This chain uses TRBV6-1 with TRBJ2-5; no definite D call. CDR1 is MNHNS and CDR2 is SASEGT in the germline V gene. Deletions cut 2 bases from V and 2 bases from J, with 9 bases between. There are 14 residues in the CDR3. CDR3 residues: CASSEILGQETQYF. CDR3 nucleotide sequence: TGTGCCAGCAGTGAAATCCTGGGGCAAGAGACCCAGTACTTC.

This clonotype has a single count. As DNA, the CDR3 is TGTGCCGGGACCGTCGAGCGGGATGACACAGATACGCAGTATTTT. Encoded protein: CAGTVERDDTDTQYF. The J gene is TRBJ2-3, the V gene TRBV12-3 or TRBV12-4, with 7 bases lining up with TRBD2. Unmatched junction bases numbered 13, after V lost 11 bases and J lost 2 bases. This CDR3 is built from 15 residues.

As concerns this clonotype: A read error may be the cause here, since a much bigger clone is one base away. CDR3 in amino acids: CSASRGRSNRPQHF. CDR3 coding DNA: TGCAGTGCTAGCAGGGGGCGTAGCAATCGGCCCCAGCATTTT. This rearrangement joins TRBV20-1 to TRBJ1-5; 8 bases map to TRBD1. There are 14 residues in the CDR3. The germline CDR1 and CDR2 sequences are DFQATT and SNEGSKA (reference sequence).

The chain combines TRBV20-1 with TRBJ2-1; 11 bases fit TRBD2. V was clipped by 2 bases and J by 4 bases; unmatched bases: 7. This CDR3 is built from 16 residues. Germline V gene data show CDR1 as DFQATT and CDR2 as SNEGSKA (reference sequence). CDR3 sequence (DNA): TGCAGTGCTAGACCACTAGCGGGGGCCCGGTACAATGAGCAGTTCTTC. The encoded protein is CSARPLAGARYNEQFF.

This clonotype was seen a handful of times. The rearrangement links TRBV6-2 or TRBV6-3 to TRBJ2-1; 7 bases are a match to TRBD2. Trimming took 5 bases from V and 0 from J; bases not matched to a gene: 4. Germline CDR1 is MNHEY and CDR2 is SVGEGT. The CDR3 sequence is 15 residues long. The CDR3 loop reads CASSRWEGSYNEQFF. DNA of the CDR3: TGTGCCAGCAGTCGATGGGAGGGCTCCTACAATGAGCAGTTCTTC.

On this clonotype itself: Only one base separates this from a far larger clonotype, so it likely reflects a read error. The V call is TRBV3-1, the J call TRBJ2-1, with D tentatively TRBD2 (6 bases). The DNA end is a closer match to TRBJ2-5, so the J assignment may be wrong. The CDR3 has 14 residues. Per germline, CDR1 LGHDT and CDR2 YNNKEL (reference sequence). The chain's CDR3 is CASSLIRGRETQYF. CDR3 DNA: TGTGCCAGCAGCCTCATTCGGGGGAGGGAGACCCAGTACTTC.

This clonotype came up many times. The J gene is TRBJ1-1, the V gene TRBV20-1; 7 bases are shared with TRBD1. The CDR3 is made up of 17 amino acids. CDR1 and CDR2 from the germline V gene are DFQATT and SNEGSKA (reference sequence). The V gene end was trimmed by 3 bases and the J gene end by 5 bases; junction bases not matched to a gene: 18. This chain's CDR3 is CSASPTVKGGLGTEAFF. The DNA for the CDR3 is TGCAGTGCTAGTCCTACCGTCAAAGGGGGCCTCGGAACTGAAGCTTTCTTT.

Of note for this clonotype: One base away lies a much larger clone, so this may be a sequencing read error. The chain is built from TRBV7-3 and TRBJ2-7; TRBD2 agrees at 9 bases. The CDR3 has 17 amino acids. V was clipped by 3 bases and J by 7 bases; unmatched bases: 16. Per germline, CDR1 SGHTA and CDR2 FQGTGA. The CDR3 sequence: CASSLALKRGAYNEQYF. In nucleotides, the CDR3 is TGTGCCAGCAGCTTGGCCTTAAAGCGGGGGGCTTACAATGAGCAGTACTTC.

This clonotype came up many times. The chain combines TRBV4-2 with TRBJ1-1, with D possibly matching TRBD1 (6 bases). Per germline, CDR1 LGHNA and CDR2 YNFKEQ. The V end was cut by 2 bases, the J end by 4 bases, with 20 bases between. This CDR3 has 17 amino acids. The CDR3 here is CASSQKTGGRIFTEAFF. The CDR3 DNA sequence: TGTGCCAGCAGCCAAAAGACAGGAGGGCGGATTTTCACTGAAGCTTTCTTT.

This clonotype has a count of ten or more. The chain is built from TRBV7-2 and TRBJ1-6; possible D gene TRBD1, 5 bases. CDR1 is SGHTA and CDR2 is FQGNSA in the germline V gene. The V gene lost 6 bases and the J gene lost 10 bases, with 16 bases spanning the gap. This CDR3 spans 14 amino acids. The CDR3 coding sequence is TGTGCCAGCAGAACCGGGACCGTGTCCTCACCCCTCCACTTT. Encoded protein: CASRTGTVSSPLHF.

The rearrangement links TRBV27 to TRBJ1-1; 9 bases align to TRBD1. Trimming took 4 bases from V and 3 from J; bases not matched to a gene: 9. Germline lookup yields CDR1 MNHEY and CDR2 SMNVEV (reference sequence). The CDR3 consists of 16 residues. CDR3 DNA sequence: TGTGCCAGCAGTTATACAGGGGGCTGGGTAGACACTGAAGCTTTCTTT. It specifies CASSYTGGWVDTEAFF.

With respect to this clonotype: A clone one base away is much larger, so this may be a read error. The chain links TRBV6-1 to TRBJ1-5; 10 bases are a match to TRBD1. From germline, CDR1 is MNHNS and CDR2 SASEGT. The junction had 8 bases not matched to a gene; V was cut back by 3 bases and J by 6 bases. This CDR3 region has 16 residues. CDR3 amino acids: CASSESGQGEGQPQHF. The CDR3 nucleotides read TGTGCCAGCAGTGAGTCCGGACAGGGGGAAGGTCAGCCCCAGCATTTT.

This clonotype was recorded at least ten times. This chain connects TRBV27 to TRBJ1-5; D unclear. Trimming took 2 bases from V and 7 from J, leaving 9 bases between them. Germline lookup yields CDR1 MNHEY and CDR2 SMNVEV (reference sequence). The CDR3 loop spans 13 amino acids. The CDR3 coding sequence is TGTGCCAGCAGTTTAGCCCGTGAACAGCCCCAGCATTTT. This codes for CASSLAREQPQHF.

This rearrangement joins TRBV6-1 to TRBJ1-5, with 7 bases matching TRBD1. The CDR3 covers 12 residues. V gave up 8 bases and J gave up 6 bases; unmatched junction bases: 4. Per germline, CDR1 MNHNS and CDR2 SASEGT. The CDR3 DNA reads TGTGCCAGCGAGGCAGGGGGTCAGCCCCAGCATTTT. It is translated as CASEAGGQPQHF.